This T cell receptor (beta chain) is from a study of PD-L1 blockade in urothelial cancer. On the study more broadly: Administration of atezolizumab to patients began at some point between 2013 and 2015, at 1,200 mg intravenously every 3 weeks. Across blood samples, T cells had a median count of around 150,000.

Deletions cut 0 bases from V and 5 bases from J, with 22 bases between. This CDR3 comprises 19 residues. Germline CDR1 is SEHNR and CDR2 is FQNEAQ (reference sequence). Time point given: pretreatment peripheral blood. Generated by immunoSEQ multiplex PCR, the TCRdb table keeps only in-frame clones and is missing some. The sample includes roughly 130,000 clones, 84% of them seen just once. Sequences were derived from PBMCs, sampled around atezolizumab (anti-PD-L1) treatment. This clonotype was sampled from a man in his fifties with urothelial cancer. The chain employs TRBV7-9 and TRBJ1-4; D is possibly TRBD1 (6 bases). The DNA for the CDR3 is TGTGCCAGCAGCTTAGCCAGACAGGCCTCGGGGTCCCGGAATGAAAAACTGTTTTTT. Translation gives CASSLARQASGSRNEKLFF.